The rows below give T cell receptor beta chains drawn from one sample of a study of blood T cells in healthy people across ages. TCRdb redid the calling of the 5' RACE reads with MiXCR, one entry per CDR3 protein. The sample lists 1.5 million to 2 million distinct CDR3 sequences, roughly 27% occurring once. Sequenced input: blood. The receptors stem from a woman aged 25-40 years in good health. Each CDR3 is given with its conserved first and last residue. The order of the fields is V gene, clone size, D gene, J gene, CDR3 protein. The D gene is left open where the match is weak. Rows may omit the clone size; those that give it use once, few, many or a size class.

v_call: TRBV2
clone_size: -
d_call: -
j_call: TRBJ2-1
cdr3_aa: CASSVYWSSEQFF

v_call: TRBV4-3
clone_size: -
d_call: -
j_call: TRBJ2-3
cdr3_aa: CASSQDGRGGTDTQYF

v_call: TRBV7-9
clone_size: -
d_call: TRBD1
j_call: TRBJ2-3
cdr3_aa: CASRENRDREDTQYF

v_call: TRBV10-3
clone_size: -
d_call: TRBD1
j_call: TRBJ2-2
cdr3_aa: CAIREQGARELFF

v_call: TRBV20-1
clone_size: -
d_call: -
j_call: TRBJ1-6
cdr3_aa: CSARDGSPLHF

v_call: TRBV6-1
clone_size: few
d_call: -
j_call: TRBJ2-1
cdr3_aa: CASSEMWTEQFF

v_call: TRBV9
clone_size: -
d_call: -
j_call: TRBJ2-1
cdr3_aa: CASSVSPGGHNEQFF

v_call: TRBV6-5
clone_size: few
d_call: TRBD1
j_call: TRBJ1-4
cdr3_aa: CASSQGQVREKLFF

v_call: TRBV3-1
clone_size: few
d_call: -
j_call: TRBJ2-1
cdr3_aa: CASSQEVEGPGSYNEQFF

v_call: TRBV10-3
clone_size: -
d_call: TRBD1
j_call: TRBJ1-1
cdr3_aa: CAISAGTGDNDEAFF

v_call: TRBV24-1
clone_size: many
d_call: -
j_call: TRBJ2-1
cdr3_aa: CATSDRPRTGSYNEQFF

v_call: TRBV28
clone_size: many
d_call: -
j_call: TRBJ2-4
cdr3_aa: CASRGTVRVKNIQYF

v_call: TRBV20-1
clone_size: few
d_call: -
j_call: TRBJ1-5
cdr3_aa: CSARLDGNNQPQHF

v_call: TRBV20-1
clone_size: -
d_call: -
j_call: TRBJ1-1
cdr3_aa: CSARSRRGPNTEAFF

v_call: TRBV5-1
clone_size: -
d_call: -
j_call: TRBJ2-1
cdr3_aa: CASSRRTANEQFF

v_call: TRBV20-1
clone_size: -
d_call: TRBD2
j_call: TRBJ2-5
cdr3_aa: CSAPSLNGAGGHVRQYF

v_call: TRBV5-1
clone_size: -
d_call: -
j_call: TRBJ2-3
cdr3_aa: CASSLLSSNADTQYF

v_call: TRBV12-3/TRBV12-4
clone_size: -
d_call: -
j_call: TRBJ1-5
cdr3_aa: CASSADLNQPQHF

v_call: TRBV2
clone_size: few
d_call: TRBD2
j_call: TRBJ2-5
cdr3_aa: CASKASGARNEQYF

v_call: TRBV4-1
clone_size: -
d_call: -
j_call: TRBJ2-2
cdr3_aa: CASGQEANTGELFF

v_call: TRBV7-2
clone_size: -
d_call: TRBD1
j_call: TRBJ1-5
cdr3_aa: CASSSNLLGTDNQPQHF

v_call: TRBV29-1
clone_size: -
d_call: -
j_call: TRBJ1-1
cdr3_aa: CSVVRPNTEAFF

v_call: TRBV20-1
clone_size: -
d_call: TRBD2
j_call: TRBJ2-4
cdr3_aa: CSAGGLAIAKNIQYF

v_call: TRBV7-2
clone_size: -
d_call: TRBD1
j_call: TRBJ2-2
cdr3_aa: CASSLNRGNTGELFF

v_call: TRBV5-1
clone_size: -
d_call: TRBD2
j_call: TRBJ2-5
cdr3_aa: CASSLLGTSEETQYF

v_call: TRBV4-2
clone_size: -
d_call: -
j_call: -
cdr3_aa: CASAMIGPVLDNEQYF

v_call: TRBV4-1
clone_size: many
d_call: -
j_call: TRBJ2-6
cdr3_aa: CASSQGVWAGANVLTF

v_call: TRBV3-1
clone_size: few
d_call: TRBD2
j_call: TRBJ2-4
cdr3_aa: CASSHGSGRLGENIQYF

v_call: TRBV6-6
clone_size: many
d_call: -
j_call: TRBJ2-7
cdr3_aa: CASSYSRPVDSYEQYF

v_call: TRBV19
clone_size: -
d_call: -
j_call: TRBJ2-2
cdr3_aa: CTSRVPWGLFTGELFF

v_call: TRBV30
clone_size: -
d_call: -
j_call: TRBJ1-3
cdr3_aa: CAWRNRKTSGNTIYF

v_call: TRBV5-1
clone_size: few
d_call: -
j_call: TRBJ2-5
cdr3_aa: CASSLGGTVETQYF

v_call: TRBV14
clone_size: many
d_call: TRBD2
j_call: TRBJ2-7
cdr3_aa: CASSQEQGGYEQYF

v_call: TRBV18
clone_size: few
d_call: -
j_call: TRBJ1-2
cdr3_aa: CASSPGQALYGYTF

v_call: TRBV7-6
clone_size: few
d_call: TRBD2
j_call: TRBJ2-1
cdr3_aa: CASSVLMGGNEQFF

v_call: TRBV29-1
clone_size: -
d_call: TRBD2
j_call: TRBJ2-5
cdr3_aa: CSVAAGVVVLEAQYF

v_call: TRBV7-2
clone_size: -
d_call: -
j_call: TRBJ1-2
cdr3_aa: CASSLWRGEDGYTF

v_call: TRBV19
clone_size: once
d_call: -
j_call: TRBJ2-6
cdr3_aa: CASSPQGAGANVPTF

v_call: TRBV4-2
clone_size: -
d_call: -
j_call: TRBJ2-7
cdr3_aa: CASSQGIGDYEQYF